Listed below are T cell receptor beta chains from one sample, sequenced in a study of shared clonotypes between healthy human individuals. Assay: immunoSEQ multiplex PCR; the TCRdb copy retains only in-frame clones and omits some. Counted here are roughly 2 million clones, roughly 96% occurring once; the ten biggest clones make up 0.1% to 0.15%. Material for sequencing was naive CD4+ T cells sorted from blood. These receptors all stem from a man aged 18 to 30 in good health. Both conserved end residues are part of each CDR3. A D gene is named only where the DNA matches it firmly. Part of the rows lack a size; the others show once, few, many or a class for expanded clones.

abundance	d_gene	v_gene	j_gene	CDR3aa	CDR3nt
.	TRBD2	TRBV7-8	TRBJ2-5	CASRPRGGGQTQYF	TGTGCCAGCAGGCCCAGGGGCGGGGGGCAGACCCAGTACTTC
.	.	TRBV2	TRBJ2-1	CASSPLNEQFF	TGTGCCAGCAGCCCCCTAAATGAGCAGTTCTTC
.	.	TRBV19	TRBJ1-2	CASRVANYGYTF	TGTGCCAGTAGAGTGGCTAACTATGGCTACACCTTC
.	.	TRBV27	TRBJ1-5	CASSPNPLSNQPQHF	TGTGCCAGCAGCCCAAACCCCTTGAGCAATCAGCCCCAGCATTTT
.	.	TRBV6-1	TRBJ2-7	CASPKQGKSYEQYF	TGTGCCAGCCCGAAACAGGGAAAGTCCTACGAGCAGTACTTC
.	.	TRBV10-3	TRBJ2-7	CATTQGSHEQYF	TGTGCCACCACCCAGGGGTCCCACGAGCAGTACTTC
.	.	TRBV5-1	TRBJ2-7	CASSPPAPYEQYF	TGCGCCAGCAGCCCCCCGGCCCCCTACGAGCAGTACTTC
.	.	TRBV19	TRBJ1-6	CASSIGDIQHSPLHF	TGTGCCAGTAGTATAGGCGATATTCAGCATTCACCCCTCCACTTT
.	TRBD1	TRBV6-1	TRBJ1-4	CASSEAGTGGRIEKLFF	TGTGCCAGCAGTGAGGCCGGGACAGGGGGTAGAATTGAAAAACTGTTTTTT
.	TRBD2	TRBV30	TRBJ2-7	CAWSVRGSGVEQYF	TGTGCCTGGAGTGTACGCGGGAGCGGGGTCGAGCAGTACTTC
.	.	TRBV10-3	TRBJ1-1	CASSSTANTEAFF	TGTGCCAGCAGCTCGACAGCCAACACTGAAGCTTTCTTT
once	TRBD1	TRBV5-1	TRBJ2-7	CASSFAGGYYEQYF	TGCGCCAGCAGCTTCGCAGGGGGTTACTACGAGCAGTACTTC
.	TRBD2	TRBV4-3	TRBJ2-1	CASSPTGTSYNEQFF	TGCGCCAGCAGCCCTACCGGGACTAGTTACAATGAGCAGTTCTTC
.	.	TRBV12-5	TRBJ2-7	CASGLDLLGSPYEQYF	TGTGCTAGTGGTTTGGACCTCTTGGGCAGTCCCTACGAGCAGTACTTC
.	.	TRBV10-2	TRBJ1-4	CASSDRGNATNEKLFF	TGCGCCAGCAGTGACAGGGGAAATGCAACTAATGAAAAACTGTTTTTT
.	.	TRBV2	TRBJ2-5	CASSVQGLETQYF	TGTGCCAGCAGTGTACAGGGTTTAGAGACCCAGTACTTC
.	.	TRBV20-1	TRBJ1-6	CSATANSPLHF	TGCAGTGCTACCGCCAATTCACCCCTCCACTTT
.	.	TRBV10-3	TRBJ1-1	CATKPTGNTEAFF	TGTGCCACCAAACCAACCGGGAACACTGAAGCTTTCTTT
.	.	TRBV19	TRBJ1-5	CASSPATGGGNQPQHF	TGTGCCAGTAGTCCGGCGACAGGTGGTGGCAATCAGCCCCAGCATTTT
.	.	TRBV2	TRBJ1-1	CASSGRGGMNTEAFF	TGTGCCAGCAGTGGTCGGGGGGGCATGAACACTGAAGCTTTCTTT
.	.	TRBV6-1	TRBJ2-5	CASSDYPRETQYF	TGTGCCAGCAGTGACTACCCCCGGGAGACCCAGTACTTC
once	TRBD1	TRBV5-1	TRBJ1-4	CASSTGQGAIATNEKLFF	TGCGCCAGCAGCACCGGACAGGGGGCCATTGCAACTAATGAAAAACTGTTTTTT
.	.	TRBV10-3	TRBJ2-1	CAISEVQGTHNEQFF	TGTGCCATCAGTGAAGTTCAGGGAACCCACAATGAGCAGTTCTTC
.	TRBD1	TRBV28	TRBJ1-5	CASRTGTGDQPQHF	TGTGCCAGCAGAACCGGGACAGGGGACCAGCCCCAGCATTTT
.	.	TRBV10-3	TRBJ2-7	CAISETSYEQYF	TGTGCCATCAGTGAGACTAGTTACGAGCAGTACTTC
.	TRBD1	TRBV19	TRBJ2-3	CASSDRASTDTQYF	TGTGCCAGTAGTGACAGGGCTAGCACAGATACGCAGTATTTT
once	TRBD1	TRBV7-8	TRBJ1-2	CASSPQGQGYGYTF	TGTGCCAGCAGCCCCCAGGGACAGGGCTATGGCTACACCTTC
.	TRBD1	TRBV5-1	TRBJ1-1	CASSLVGTGERSEAFF	TGCGCCAGCAGCTTGGTGGGGACAGGGGAGCGATCTGAAGCTTTCTTT
.	.	TRBV5-8	TRBJ1-5	CASSFGVSNQPQHF	TGTGCCAGCAGCTTTGGTGTGAGCAATCAGCCCCAGCATTTT
.	TRBD2	TRBV7-3	TRBJ2-3	CASSLTSGGADTQYF	TGTGCCAGCAGCTTAACTAGCGGGGGCGCAGATACGCAGTATTTT
.	.	TRBV18	TRBJ2-6	CASSPDRPSGANVLTF	TGTGCCAGCTCACCCGACAGACCCTCTGGGGCCAACGTCCTGACTTTC
.	.	TRBV7-2	TRBJ2-7	CASSLIEGMRAYEQYF	TGTGCCAGCAGCCTGATAGAAGGTATGAGGGCCTACGAGCAGTACTTC
once	TRBD1	TRBV30	TRBJ1-4	CAWSGTGGSEKLFF	TGTGCCTGGAGTGGGACAGGGGGGAGTGAAAAACTGTTTTTT
.	.	TRBV5-1	TRBJ1-2	CASSLLRAQDYGYTF	TGCGCCAGCAGCTTGCTGAGGGCGCAAGATTATGGCTACACCTTC
.	.	TRBV29-1	TRBJ2-1	CSATDSTDYNEQFF	TGCAGCGCAACCGACAGTACCGACTACAATGAGCAGTTCTTC
.	TRBD1	TRBV19	TRBJ1-6	CASSMRGGQGESPLHF	TGTGCCAGTAGTATGAGAGGGGGACAGGGAGAATCACCCCTCCACTTT
.	TRBD1	TRBV6-5	TRBJ2-7	CASSSIQGAQQYF	TGTGCCAGCAGTTCCATACAGGGGGCGCAGCAGTACTTC
.	TRBD2	TRBV5-1	TRBJ2-7	CASSPVPGTSGNYEQYF	TGCGCCAGCAGCCCCGTACCCGGGACTAGCGGGAACTACGAGCAGTACTTC
.	TRBD1	TRBV12-5	TRBJ2-7	CASGLVARDRGSYEQYF	TGTGCTAGTGGTTTGGTGGCGAGGGACAGGGGCTCCTACGAGCAGTACTTC
.	TRBD1	TRBV28	TRBJ1-2	CASSLPRDSYGYTF	TGTGCCAGCAGTTTGCCCCGGGACAGTTATGGCTACACCTTC
once	TRBD1	TRBV6-7	TRBJ2-2	CASRPAGQGNTGELFF	TGTGCCAGCCGGCCTGCGGGACAGGGGAACACCGGGGAGCTGTTTTTT
.	.	TRBV5-1	TRBJ1-6	CASSPDTTPGSPLHF	TGCGCCAGCAGCCCGGACACAACCCCGGGGTCACCCCTCCACTTT
.	TRBD2	TRBV6-6	TRBJ2-5	CASTRAGGAQETQYF	TGTGCCAGCACCAGAGCGGGAGGGGCTCAAGAGACCCAGTACTTC